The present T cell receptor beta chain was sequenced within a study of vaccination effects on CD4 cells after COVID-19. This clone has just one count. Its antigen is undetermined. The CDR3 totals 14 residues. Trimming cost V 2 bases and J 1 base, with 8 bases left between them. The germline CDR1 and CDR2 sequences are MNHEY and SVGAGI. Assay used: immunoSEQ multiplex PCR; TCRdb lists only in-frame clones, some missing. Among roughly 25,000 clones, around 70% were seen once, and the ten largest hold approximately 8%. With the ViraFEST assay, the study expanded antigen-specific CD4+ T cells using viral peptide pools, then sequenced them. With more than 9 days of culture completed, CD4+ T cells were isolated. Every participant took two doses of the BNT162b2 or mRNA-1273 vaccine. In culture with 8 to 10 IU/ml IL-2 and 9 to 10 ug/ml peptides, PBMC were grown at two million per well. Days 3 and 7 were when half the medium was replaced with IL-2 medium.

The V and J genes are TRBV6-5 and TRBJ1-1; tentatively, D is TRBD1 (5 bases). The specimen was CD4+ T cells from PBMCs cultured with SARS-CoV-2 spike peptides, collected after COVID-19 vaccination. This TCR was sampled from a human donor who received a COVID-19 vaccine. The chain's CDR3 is CASSYGGTNTEAFF. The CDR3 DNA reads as TGTGCCAGCAGTTACGGGGGAACGAACACTGAAGCTTTCTTT.